This is a list of T cell receptor beta chains from one sample in a study of PD-1 blockade in classical Hodgkin lymphoma. TCRdb's copy holds only in-frame clones and misses some; the assay was immunoSEQ multiplex PCR. The sample has approximately 20,000 clones, 80% seen once. The sequences come from peripheral blood mononuclear cells (PBMCs), collected before the fourth cycle of nivolumab. These TCRs come from a human donor with classical Hodgkin lymphoma. Both conserved end residues are part of each CDR3. A D gene is named only where the DNA matches it firmly. Rows may omit the clone size; those that give it use once, few, many or a size class.

D	size	V	J	CDR3	DNA
.	.	TRBV11-2	TRBJ2-5	CASSSKDSHQETQYF	TGTGCCAGCAGCTCAAAGGACAGCCACCAAGAGACCCAGTACTTC
.	.	TRBV6-4	TRBJ2-3	CASSDKGLQDTQYF	TGTGCCAGCAGTGACAAGGGCCTTCAAGATACGCAGTATTTT
.	.	TRBV27	TRBJ2-7	CASSAHNEQYF	TGTGCCAGCAGTGCGCACAACGAGCAGTACTTC
TRBD1	.	TRBV18	TRBJ2-3	CASSPPDRDRTDTQYF	TGTGCCAGCTCACCCCCTGACAGGGACCGCACAGATACGCAGTATTTT
TRBD1	.	TRBV6-5	TRBJ2-2	CASRGQGAWTGELFF	TGTGCCAGCCGTGGCCAGGGGGCTTGGACCGGGGAGCTGTTTTTT
TRBD1	.	TRBV28	TRBJ2-1	CASRGTGNHNEQFF	TGTGCCAGCCGAGGGACAGGGAACCACAATGAGCAGTTCTTC
.	.	TRBV6-1	TRBJ2-3	CASSELDEGVYTQYF	TGTGCCAGCAGTGAGCTGGACGAGGGGGTCTATACGCAGTATTTT
.	.	TRBV6-6	TRBJ1-5	CASSGGLGNQPQHF	TGTGCCAGCAGTGGGGGGCTGGGCAATCAGCCCCAGCATTTT
.	once	TRBV19	TRBJ2-3	CASSNGGTDTQYF	TGTGCCAGTAGTAATGGCGGGACAGATACGCAGTATTTT
.	.	TRBV6-6	TRBJ1-1	CASSYGRGDTEAFF	TGTGCCAGCAGTTACGGTAGGGGGGATACTGAAGCTTTCTTT
.	.	TRBV19	TRBJ1-5	CASSVTGWGNQPQHF	TGTGCCAGTAGTGTTACAGGGTGGGGCAATCAGCCCCAGCATTTT
TRBD1	once	TRBV9	TRBJ1-3	CASSPRQGFSGNTIYF	TGTGCCAGCAGCCCCCGACAGGGTTTCTCTGGAAACACCATATATTTT
.	.	TRBV5-6	TRBJ2-5	CASSSVRVETQYF	TGTGCCAGCAGCTCGGTGAGGGTAGAGACCCAGTACTTC
.	.	TRBV7-9	TRBJ1-4	CASNGQTNEKLFF	TGTGCCAGCAATGGACAGACTAATGAAAAACTGTTTTTT
.	.	TRBV7-6	TRBJ1-1	CASSLDPYTLSTEAFF	TGTGCCAGCAGCCTCGACCCATACACCTTAAGCACTGAAGCTTTCTTT
.	.	TRBV30	TRBJ1-6	CAWGRQSLSYNSPLHF	TGTGCCTGGGGGAGACAATCACTCTCCTATAATTCACCCCTCCACTTT
.	.	TRBV10-1	TRBJ1-5	CASSESWERGAHLSGNQPQHF	TGCGCCAGCAGTGAGTCGTGGGAGCGGGGGGCCCATCTTTCGGGCAATCAGCCCCAGCATTTT